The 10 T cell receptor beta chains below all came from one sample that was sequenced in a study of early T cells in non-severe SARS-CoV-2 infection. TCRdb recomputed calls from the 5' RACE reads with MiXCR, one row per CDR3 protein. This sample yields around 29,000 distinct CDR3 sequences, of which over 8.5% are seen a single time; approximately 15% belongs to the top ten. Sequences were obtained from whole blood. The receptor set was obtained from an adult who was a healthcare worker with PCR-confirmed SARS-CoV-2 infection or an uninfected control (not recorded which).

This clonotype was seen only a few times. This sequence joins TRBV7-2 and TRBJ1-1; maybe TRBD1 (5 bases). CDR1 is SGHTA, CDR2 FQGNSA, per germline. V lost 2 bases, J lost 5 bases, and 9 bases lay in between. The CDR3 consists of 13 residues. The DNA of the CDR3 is TGTGCCAGCAGCTTATGGGGGGATACTGAAGCTTTCTTT. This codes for CASSLWGDTEAFF.

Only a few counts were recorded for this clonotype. The CDR3 reads CSARDEGTVSEQYF. The DNA of the CDR3 is TGCAGTGCTAGAGATGAGGGGACAGTGAGCGAGCAGTACTTC. The chain joins TRBV20-1 to TRBJ2-7; TRBD1 matches 7 bases. With 0 bases clipped from V and 6 bases from J, the junction kept 8 bases outside the gene matches. Germline V gives CDR1 DFQATT, CDR2 SNEGSKA (reference sequence). This CDR3 comprises 14 residues.

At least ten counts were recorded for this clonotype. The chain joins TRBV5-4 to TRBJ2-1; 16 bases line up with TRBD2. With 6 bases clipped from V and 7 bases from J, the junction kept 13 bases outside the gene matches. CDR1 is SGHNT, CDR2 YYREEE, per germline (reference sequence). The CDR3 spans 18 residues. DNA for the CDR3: TGTGCCAGCAAAACCCCCGGGACTAGCGGGGGGGCCGGTAATGAGCAGTTCTTC. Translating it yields CASKTPGTSGGAGNEQFF. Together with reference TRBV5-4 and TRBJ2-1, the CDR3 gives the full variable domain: ETGVTQSPTHLIKTRGQQVTLRCSSQSGHNTVSWYQQALGQGPQFIFQYYREEENGRGNFPPRFSGLQFPNYSSELNVNALELDDSALYLCASKTPGTSGGAGNEQFFGPGTRLTVL.

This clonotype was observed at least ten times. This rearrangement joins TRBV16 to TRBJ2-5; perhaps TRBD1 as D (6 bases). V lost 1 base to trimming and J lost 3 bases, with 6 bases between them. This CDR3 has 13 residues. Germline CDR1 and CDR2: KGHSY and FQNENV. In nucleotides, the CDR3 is TGTGCCAGCAGCCAATACAGGGAAGAGACCCAGTACTTC. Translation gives CASSQYREETQYF. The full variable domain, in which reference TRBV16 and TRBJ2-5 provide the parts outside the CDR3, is GEEVAQTPKHLVRGEGQKAKLYCAPIKGHSYVFWYQQVLKNEFKFLISFQNENVFDETGMPKERFSAKCLPNSPCSLEIQATKLEDSAVYFCASSQYREETQYFGPGTRLLVL.

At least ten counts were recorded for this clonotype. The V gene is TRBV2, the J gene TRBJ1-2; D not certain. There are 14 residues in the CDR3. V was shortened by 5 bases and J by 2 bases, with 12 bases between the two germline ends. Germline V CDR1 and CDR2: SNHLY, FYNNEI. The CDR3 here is CASSPLSGNYGYTF. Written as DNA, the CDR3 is TGTGCCAGCAGTCCTCTTTCGGGAAACTATGGCTACACCTTC.

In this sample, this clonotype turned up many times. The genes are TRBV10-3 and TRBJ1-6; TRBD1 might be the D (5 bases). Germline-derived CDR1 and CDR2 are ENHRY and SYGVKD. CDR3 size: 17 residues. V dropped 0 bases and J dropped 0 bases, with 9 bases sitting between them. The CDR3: CAISESGGTSYNSPLHF. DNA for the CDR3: TGTGCCATCAGTGAGTCGGGGGGGACCTCCTATAATTCACCCCTCCACTTT.

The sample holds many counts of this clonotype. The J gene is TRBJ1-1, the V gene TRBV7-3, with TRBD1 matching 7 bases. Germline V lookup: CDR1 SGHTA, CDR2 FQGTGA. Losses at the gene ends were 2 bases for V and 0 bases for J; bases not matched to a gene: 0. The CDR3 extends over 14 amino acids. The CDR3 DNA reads TGTGCCAGCAGCTTAGGGACAGTGAACACTGAAGCTTTCTTT. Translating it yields CASSLGTVNTEAFF.

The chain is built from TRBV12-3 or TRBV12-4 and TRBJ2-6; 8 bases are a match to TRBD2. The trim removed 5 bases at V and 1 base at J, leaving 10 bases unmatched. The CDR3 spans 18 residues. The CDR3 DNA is TGTGCCAGCAGTCCCGGGAGGGCCAGGGGATCTGGGGCCAACGTCCTGACTTTC. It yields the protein CASSPGRARGSGANVLTF.

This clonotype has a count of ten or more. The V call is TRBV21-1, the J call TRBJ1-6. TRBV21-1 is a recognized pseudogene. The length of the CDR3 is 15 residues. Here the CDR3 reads CASRYTDGHNSPLHF. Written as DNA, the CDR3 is TGTGCCAGCCGATATACCGACGGACATAATTCACCCCTCCACTTT.

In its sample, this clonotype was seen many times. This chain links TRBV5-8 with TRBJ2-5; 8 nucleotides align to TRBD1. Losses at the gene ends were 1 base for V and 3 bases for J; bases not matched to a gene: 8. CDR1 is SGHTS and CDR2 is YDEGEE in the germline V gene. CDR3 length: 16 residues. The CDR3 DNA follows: TGTGCCAGCAGCTTGTTCGGGACAGGCAAAGAAGAGACCCAGTACTTC. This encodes CASSLFGTGKEETQYF.